This T cell receptor (beta chain) came from a study of shared clonotypes between healthy human individuals. Looking at the study overall: The study used three CD4 naive, three CD4 memory, two CD8 naive and one CD8 memory plate per donor.

The V gene end was trimmed by 0 bases and the J gene end by 2 bases; junction bases not matched to a gene: 4. The CDR3 is 16 residues long. CDR1 is SGHVS, CDR2 FQNEAQ, per germline. The study drew its donors from healthy HIV-negative adults without recent acute infections or vaccinations. Original data processing: Junction-only immunoSEQ sequences carried no quality scores, so filtering differed. Repertoires were generated with immunoSEQ multiplex PCR, while TCRdb's copy carries only in-frame clones and drops some. D and trimming were read from the DNA, whereas the V and J calls and clone size are those reported in that table. The sample holds about 1.1 million clones, about 72% seen once.

This TCR came from a man between 18 and 29 years old in good health. Some clones in this sample may be carry-over from other donors' samples. The chain carries TRBV7-8 and TRBJ1-5; 7 bases are a match to TRBD1. The source material was memory CD4+ T cells from PBMCs. Sample subset: CD45RA-negative fraction. The CDR3 DNA is TGTGCCAGCAGCTTAGCAGGGGGCATGGGCAATCAGCCCCAGCATTTT. Protein product: CASSLAGGMGNQPQHF.